Below, 15 T cell receptor beta chains from the same sample are listed, as sequenced in a study of identical twins. TCRdb fed the 5' RACE reads into MiXCR, producing one record per CDR3 protein. Of around 1.7 million distinct CDR3 sequences in the sample, around 29% were seen once. Sequenced: cord blood. These receptors were taken from a newborn girl in good health.

This clonotype appeared a few times. This chain uses TRBV25-1 with TRBJ2-3, with TRBD2 as a possible D gene (7 bases). Trimming took off 8 bases at V and 2 bases at J, with 14 bases between the two ends. Germline lookup yields CDR1 MGHDK and CDR2 SYGVNS. The CDR3 spans 14 residues. The CDR3 DNA follows: TGTGCCAGCCGACCGGGGGGCTTCACAGATACGCAGTATTTT. Its protein product is CASRPGGFTDTQYF.

This clonotype was detected only a few times. The CDR3 sequence is CASSHTVLGTVQETQYF. In DNA, the CDR3 is TGTGCCAGCAGCCATACTGTCTTGGGGACGGTCCAAGAGACCCAGTACTTC. The chain combines TRBV3-1 with TRBJ2-5; D tentatively fits TRBD1 or TRBD2 (5 bases each). V shed 3 bases and J shed 1 base, with 18 bases lying between them. This CDR3 has 17 amino acids. Per germline, CDR1 LGHDT and CDR2 YNNKEL (reference sequence).

The table lists this clonotype with a few counts. The chain combines TRBV4-2 with TRBJ2-3, with unresolved D. Trimming left V 0 bases short and J 0 bases short, with 10 bases between. This CDR3 contains 16 residues. Germline V gene sequence: CDR1 LGHNA, CDR2 YNFKEQ. The CDR3 loop is CASSQDGSTSTDTQYF. The CDR3 DNA follows: TGTGCCAGCAGCCAAGATGGGTCCACTAGCACAGATACGCAGTATTTT.

The gene calls are TRBV20-1 and TRBJ2-1, with TRBD1 identical over 10 bases. The CDR3 sequence is 16 residues long. CDR1 and CDR2 from the germline V gene are DFQATT and SNEGSKA (reference sequence). The CDR3 loop reads CRLDRGRLAWENEQFF. The CDR3 DNA reads TGCAGGCTAGACAGGGGGCGGCTAGCTTGGGAAAATGAGCAGTTCTTC.

This chain joins TRBV3-1 and TRBJ2-5, with TRBD2 matching 10 bases. The ends lost 0 bases at V and 5 bases at J; junction bases unmatched: 3. This CDR3 has 15 residues. Germline V CDR1 and CDR2: LGHDT, YNNKEL (reference sequence). Here the CDR3 reads CASSQDSTSGETQYF. The CDR3 DNA follows: TGTGCCAGCAGCCAAGATTCGACTAGCGGGGAGACCCAGTACTTC.

The genes are TRBV7-2 and TRBJ1-5; possibly TRBD1 for D (5 bases). CDR1 is SGHTA and CDR2 is FQGNSA in the germline V gene. The V gene lost 3 bases and the J gene lost 3 bases, with 9 bases spanning the gap. The CDR3 spans 14 residues. Written as DNA, the CDR3 is TGTGCCAGCAGCTTGATACAGGTCAATCAGCCCCAGCATTTT. Translating gives CASSLIQVNQPQHF.

In its sample, this clonotype was seen a few times. J is TRBJ2-4 and V is TRBV27, with 9 bases that match TRBD1. J was trimmed by 2 bases and V by 4 bases; bases with no gene match: 15. The CDR3 spans 19 residues. Germline V gives CDR1 MNHEY, CDR2 SMNVEV (reference sequence). CDR3 DNA: TGTGCCAGCAGTTCGATCCGGGACAGGGCTTTCGTATCCAAAAACATTCAGTACTTC. Translation gives CASSSIRDRAFVSKNIQYF.

This chain joins TRBV6-1 and TRBJ2-1; the match to TRBD2 covers 14 bases. Germline trimming cut 6 bases from V and 7 bases from J; bases unmatched to any gene: 5. The CDR3 sequence is 15 residues long. Germline V lookup: CDR1 MNHNS, CDR2 SASEGT. The CDR3 DNA sequence: TGTGCCAGCAGCGGGACTAGCGGGAGATTTAATGAGCAGTTCTTC. Residues: CASSGTSGRFNEQFF.

This clonotype appeared a single time. This rearrangement joins TRBV2 to TRBJ2-1; 11 bases fit TRBD2. This CDR3 is built from 16 residues. V lost 6 bases, J lost 4 bases, and 8 bases stayed unmatched. Looked up from germline, CDR1 is SNHLY and CDR2 is FYNNEI. CDR3: CASRSLLAGEYNEQFF. The CDR3 coding sequence is TGTGCCAGCAGGTCCTTACTAGCGGGGGAATACAATGAGCAGTTCTTC.

The chain uses TRBV30 and TRBJ2-3, with D uncertain. V gave up 1 base and J gave up 2 bases, with 13 bases separating them. The length of the CDR3 is 15 residues. CDR1 and CDR2 from the germline V gene are GTSNPN and SVGIG (reference sequence). The CDR3 spells CAWSGPRRNTDTQYF. The CDR3 nucleotides read TGTGCCTGGAGTGGTCCTCGGCGGAACACAGATACGCAGTATTTT.

The J gene is TRBJ2-3, the V gene TRBV4-2; D gene uncertain. The V end was cut by 0 bases, the J end by 5 bases, with 9 bases between. The CDR3 covers 14 residues. Germline CDR1 and CDR2: LGHNA and YNFKEQ. The CDR3 loop is CASSQEGLGDTQYF. Here the CDR3 DNA reads TGTGCCAGCAGCCAAGAGGGTCTTGGAGATACGCAGTATTTT.

The V call is TRBV25-1, the J call TRBJ1-5, with D tentatively TRBD1 (6 bases). CDR1 MGHDK and CDR2 SYGVNS come from the germline V gene. The V end was cut by 4 bases, the J end by 4 bases, with 17 bases between. The CDR3 totals 16 residues. CDR3 protein: CASSGGTGLPNQPQHF. In nucleotides, the CDR3 is TGTGCCAGCAGTGGGGGAACAGGGCTTCCGAATCAGCCCCAGCATTTT. Full variable domain (rest looked up from reference TRBV25-1 and TRBJ1-5): EADIYQTPRYLVIGTGKKITLECSQTMGHDKMYWYQQDPGMELHLIHYSYGVNSTEKGDLSSESTVSRIRTEHFPLTLESARPSHTSQYLCASSGGTGLPNQPQHFGDGTRLSIL.

The genes are TRBV5-1 and TRBJ2-1; TRBD2 matches 10 bases. The CDR3 is made up of 16 amino acids. Losses at the gene ends were 4 bases for V and 7 bases for J; bases not matched to a gene: 11. Germline loops: CDR1 SGHRS, CDR2 YFSETQ. Here the CDR3 reads CASSPLLAGVGNEQFF. Here the CDR3 DNA reads TGCGCCAGCAGCCCGCTCCTAGCGGGAGTTGGAAATGAGCAGTTCTTC.

The rearrangement links TRBV5-1 to TRBJ2-2, with 11 bases aligning to TRBD1. The CDR3 is made up of 16 amino acids. V dropped 3 bases and J dropped 0; count of bases not matched to a gene: 1. The V gene's germline CDR1 is SGHRS and CDR2 YFSETQ. CDR3 sequence (DNA): TGCGCCAGCAGCTGGACAGGGGGCGCGAACACCGGGGAGCTGTTTTTT. Encoded protein: CASSWTGGANTGELFF.

The gene calls are TRBV2 and TRBJ2-4; possibly TRBD2 for D (6 bases). The DNA end lines up better with TRBJ2-7; the J call may be wrong. Germline values: CDR1 SNHLY, CDR2 FYNNEI. CDR3 size: 13 residues. The CDR3 bases are TGTGCCTGCTTGCTTACGGACTACTACGAGCAGTACTTC. The encoded protein is CACLLTDYYEQYF.